Listed here is a single T cell receptor (beta chain). This record belongs to a study of control samples from healthy donors and cancer patients. Assay used: immunoSEQ multiplex PCR; TCRdb lists only in-frame clones, some missing. This table holds 90,000 to 110,000 clones, approximately 90% found once. Germline assignment: CDR1 SNHLY and CDR2 FYNNEI. The CDR3 length is 10 residues. V was shortened by 11 bases and J by 6 bases, with 9 bases between the two germline ends. The rearrangement uses TRBV2 and TRBJ2-3, with D hard to call. Sequencing used blood. This TCR was recovered from a woman between 50 and 59 years old in good health. The CDR3 sequence is CAQAADTQYF. CDR3 nucleotide sequence: TGTGCCCAGGCCGCTGATACGCAGTATTTT.